One sample yielded the 10 T cell receptor beta chains listed below, sequenced in a study of vaccination and CD4 T cells after COVID-19. Cultured CD4+ T-cell DNA underwent Oncomine TCR Beta short-read sequencing. TCRdb re-called the PCR reads with MiXCR, one entry per CDR3 protein. The table includes about 25,000 distinct CDR3 sequences, around 45% detected once. Treatment described: approximately 9-day PBMC culture with coronavirus spike peptide pools or control peptides (ViraFEST assay). Their antigens are not known. The sequenced sample was CD4+ T cells from blood, cultured in vitro. The receptors were gathered from a human donor who had recovered from COVID-19.

Only a few counts were recorded for this clonotype. The V and J genes are TRBV7-2 and TRBJ1-2; 8 nucleotides match TRBD1. Germline assignment: CDR1 SGHTA and CDR2 FQGNSA. The CDR3 has 18 amino acids. Trimming cost V 4 bases and J 2 bases; bases outside gene matches: 15. The CDR3 spells CASSSGGRGRRANYGYTF. The CDR3 bases are TGTGCCAGCAGCTCGGGGGGCAGGGGGCGCAGGGCCAACTATGGCTACACCTTC.

This chain joins TRBV10-1 and TRBJ2-2, with D perhaps TRBD2 (5 bases). CDR3 size: 16 residues. Germline CDR1 and CDR2: WNHNN and SYGVQD (reference sequence). V lost 3 bases to trimming and J lost 4 bases, with 15 bases between them. DNA for the CDR3: TGCGCCAGCAGTGAATCCAGACTAAGCTCCACCGGGGAGCTGTTTTTT. Translated: CASSESRLSSTGELFF.

The CDR3 spells CATSDPGTAGETQYF. DNA of the CDR3: TGTGCCACCAGTGATCCGGGGACGGCAGGAGAGACCCAGTACTTC. This chain connects TRBV24-1 to TRBJ2-5, with D tentatively TRBD1 or TRBD2 (5 bases each). The CDR3 spans 15 residues. The V and J ends lost 3 bases and 4 bases respectively, with 14 bases between them. Germline assignment: CDR1 KGHDR and CDR2 SFDVKD.

This chain links TRBV19 with TRBJ2-3; TRBD2 agrees at 8 bases. With 6 bases clipped from V and 4 bases from J, the junction kept 6 bases outside the gene matches. Germline V gene data show CDR1 as LNHDA and CDR2 as SQIVND (reference sequence). The CDR3 is made up of 14 amino acids. The CDR3 reads CASSGSGIPDTQYF. CDR3 in DNA: TGTGCCAGTAGCGGTAGCGGGATTCCAGATACGCAGTATTTT.

CDR3 protein: CASSLDRRAEAFF. As DNA, the CDR3 is TGTGCCAGCAGCTTAGACAGAAGGGCTGAAGCTTTCTTT. The V call is TRBV7-2, the J call TRBJ1-1; no definite D call. The CDR3 covers 13 residues. V was cut by 1 base and J by 6 bases, with 9 bases left in between. CDR1 is SGHTA, CDR2 FQGNSA, per germline. Using reference TRBV7-2 and TRBJ1-1 for the parts outside the CDR3, the full variable domain is GAGVSQSPSNKVTEKGKDVELRCDPISGHTALYWYRQSLGQGLEFLIYFQGNSAPDKSGLPSDRFSAERTGGSVSTLTIQRTQQEDSAVYLCASSLDRRAEAFFGQGTRLTVV.

The rearrangement links TRBV12-3 or TRBV12-4 to TRBJ2-7; D possibly uses TRBD1 or TRBD2 (5 bases each). This CDR3 is built from 14 residues. The V and J ends lost 6 bases and 0 bases respectively, with 12 bases between them. The CDR3 nucleotides are TGTGCCAGCAGGCGTCAGGGAGACTCCTACGAGCAGTACTTC. Protein product: CASRRQGDSYEQYF.

The chain recombines TRBV10-1 with TRBJ2-5, with D possibly TRBD1 on 8 matching bases. Trimming cost V 6 bases and J 3 bases, with 17 bases left between them. The CDR3 consists of 15 residues. Germline V lookup: CDR1 WNHNN, CDR2 SYGVQD (reference sequence). This CDR3 is CASSASGQGKETQYF. CDR3 DNA sequence: TGCGCCAGCAGCGCTAGCGGACAGGGCAAAGAGACCCAGTACTTC.

This rearrangement joins TRBV6-2 or TRBV6-3 to TRBJ2-1; D is perhaps TRBD1 (6 bases). V shed 8 bases and J shed 4 bases, with 18 bases lying between them. The CDR3 is 15 residues long. CDR1 and CDR2 (germline): MNHEY, SVGEGT. CDR3 sequence (DNA): TGTGCCAGCCTAAAACAGGGTCGAGGATACAATGAGCAGTTCTTC. Protein sequence: CASLKQGRGYNEQFF.

V gene TRBV20-1 combines with J gene TRBJ2-2; 9 bases line up with TRBD2. Unmatched junction bases numbered 10, after V lost 0 bases and J lost 5 bases. This CDR3 contains 17 residues. In germline, CDR1 is DFQATT, CDR2 SNEGSKA (reference sequence). The CDR3: CSARDPRSGSFTGELFF. The CDR3 DNA reads as TGCAGTGCTAGAGATCCTCGTAGCGGGAGTTTTACCGGGGAGCTGTTTTTT.

This clonotype has more than one count but fewer than ten. The chain joins TRBV28 to TRBJ2-7; no firm D call. The CDR3 is 11 residues long. V shed 2 bases and J shed 4 bases, with 3 bases lying between them. Germline V gives CDR1 MDHEN, CDR2 SYDVKM. The CDR3 spells CASSLRYEQYF. CDR3 coding DNA: TGTGCCAGCAGTTTAAGGTACGAGCAGTACTTC.